This TCR beta chain is from a study of cytomegalovirus exposure and HLA in healthy donors. A remark on this clone: Its antigen is unidentified.

Using immunoSEQ multiplex PCR, the repertoire was profiled, and TCRdb retains in-frame clones only, with some absent. The sample holds under 100,000 clones, 85% to 95% seen once. Study findings and constraints: Three chains tied to CMV proved CMV antigen-specific in vitro. Subsequent analysis showed first-cohort TCR clusters tending to co-occur in around 110 validation repertoires. The classifier reportedly diagnosed cytomegalovirus status with high specificity and sensitivity.

This TCR was sampled from a woman younger than 30 in good health and CMV-seronegative. Sequencing was done on a sample of PBMCs.

The CDR3 DNA is TGCGCCAGCAGCCAAGCTGGTGGGGGCAGGGAGCAGTTCTTC. Encoded protein: CASSQAGGGREQFF. This rearrangement joins TRBV4-3 to TRBJ2-1, with D perhaps TRBD1 (6 bases). V was trimmed by 1 base and J by 10 bases, leaving 14 bases between them. The V gene's germline CDR1 is LGHNA and CDR2 YSLEER. The CDR3 is 14 amino acids.